These 19 T cell receptor beta chains originate from one sample sequenced in a study of neurological immune-mediated disorders. TCRdb called the 5' RACE reads again in MiXCR, with one record for every CDR3 protein. The sample gives about 52,000 distinct CDR3 sequences, 3% to 4% of which show up once; about 6.7% is in the top ten. The material sequenced was PBMCs. These receptors were obtained from a man aged 55-75 years with multiple sclerosis.

This clonotype has ten or more counts. This chain connects TRBV10-2 to TRBJ2-2, with D possibly TRBD2 on 7 matching bases. Germline V gene sequence: CDR1 WSHSY, CDR2 SAAADI. This CDR3 region has 13 residues. Trimming shortened V by 10 bases and J by 7 bases, and 16 bases separated the two germline ends. The CDR3 coding sequence is TGCGCCACCTCGGCGGGGGCGGGCGGGGAGCTGTTTTTT. Amino acids: CATSAGAGGELFF.

This clonotype appeared many times. J is TRBJ2-2 and V is TRBV20-1; 7 nucleotides align to TRBD2. The CDR3 runs to 14 residues. Germline lookup yields CDR1 DFQATT and CDR2 SNEGSKA (reference sequence). J lost 5 bases, V lost 5 bases, and 8 bases had no gene match. The CDR3 region has the DNA TGCAGTGCTCTGGGAGGTAGCGGGACCGGGGAGCTGTTTTTT. Translating it yields CSALGGSGTGELFF.

The sample holds many counts of this clonotype. CDR3 DNA: TGTGCCAGCAGACCAGGGGGTCCGAATTCACCCCTCCACTTT. Residues: CASRPGGPNSPLHF. The chain couples TRBV11-2 to TRBJ1-6; 7 nucleotides agree with TRBD1. The V segment lost 6 bases and the J segment 7 bases; nucleotides outside the gene matches: 6. This CDR3 contains 14 residues. Germline CDR1 reads SGHAT; CDR2 reads FQNNGV.

This clonotype was seen many times. The rearrangement links TRBV16 to TRBJ2-3; D gene unclear. Trimming cost V 0 bases and J 2 bases, with 9 bases left between them. The CDR3 loop spans 15 amino acids. From germline, CDR1 is KGHSY and CDR2 FQNENV. The CDR3 coding sequence is TGTGCCAGCAGCCAATCGTCGCAGTACACAGATACGCAGTATTTT. Its protein product is CASSQSSQYTDTQYF.

There are many counts of this clonotype. The rearrangement links TRBV20-1 to TRBJ1-5; no clear D gene. The CDR3 length is 12 residues. Germline V gene lookup returns CDR1 DFQATT and CDR2 SNEGSKA (reference sequence). The ends were cut back, 3 bases at V and 7 bases at J, with 10 bases in the middle. The CDR3 nucleotides are TGCAGTGCTAGTGCGGAGCGCCAGCCCCAGCATTTT. Translation: CSASAERQPQHF.

At least ten counts were recorded for this clonotype. This sequence joins TRBV5-1 and TRBJ1-2; a possible D gene is TRBD1 (6 bases). V lost 0 bases and J 3 bases, leaving 12 bases between the germline ends. CDR3 length: 15 amino acids. Germline CDR1 reads SGHRS; CDR2 reads YFSETQ. The chain's CDR3 is CASSLEGGLDYGYTF. The DNA of the CDR3 is TGCGCCAGCAGCTTGGAAGGGGGGCTGGACTATGGCTACACCTTC.

This clonotype was counted many times. V is TRBV20-1 and J is TRBJ2-2, with a weak D call TRBD2 (6 bases). The germline CDR1 and CDR2 sequences are DFQATT and SNEGSKA (reference sequence). The CDR3 is 16 residues long. V lost 1 base and J lost 0, with 12 bases in between. The CDR3 region is CSARVSGTPNTGELFF. DNA of the CDR3: TGCAGTGCTAGAGTATCCGGGACTCCGAACACCGGGGAGCTGTTTTTT.

This clonotype was seen ten or more times. The chain carries TRBV5-1 and TRBJ1-6; D might be TRBD1 (5 bases). The V and J ends lost 7 bases and 4 bases respectively, with 12 bases between them. Germline lookup yields CDR1 SGHRS and CDR2 YFSETQ. There are 14 residues in the CDR3. The CDR3 loop is CASHGGAYNSPLHF. CDR3 nucleotides: TGCGCCAGCCACGGAGGGGCATATAATTCACCCCTCCACTTT.

This clonotype was seen repeatedly, ten times or more. The V call is TRBV2, the J call TRBJ1-5; possibly TRBD1 for D (6 bases). The germline V gene has CDR1 SNHLY and CDR2 FYNNEI. Trimming took 4 bases from V and 4 from J, leaving 11 bases between them. The length of the CDR3 is 14 residues. CDR3 sequence: CASSGLQGNQPQHF. For the CDR3, the DNA is TGTGCCAGCAGTGGTCTACAGGGTAATCAGCCCCAGCATTTT.

In its sample, this clonotype was seen many times. The chain links TRBV5-1 to TRBJ2-6, with 7 positions matching TRBD1. V lost 6 bases and J lost 1; bases outside the gene matches: 10. The CDR3 runs 17 residues. The germline CDR1 and CDR2 sequences are SGHRS and YFSETQ. Here the CDR3 DNA reads TGCGCCAGCAACCCCGGGACAGCGACATCTGGGGCCAACGTCCTGACTTTC. Amino acid sequence: CASNPGTATSGANVLTF.

In this sample, this clonotype turned up many times. The genes are TRBV9 and TRBJ1-2; D is possibly TRBD1 (5 bases). CDR1 and CDR2 from the germline V gene are SGDLS and YYNGEE. CDR3 size: 12 residues. V was shortened by 0 bases and J by 8 bases, with 8 bases between the two germline ends. This CDR3 is CASSVGGEGYTF. In nucleotides, the CDR3 is TGTGCCAGCAGCGTAGGGGGGGAAGGCTACACCTTC. Full variable domain (missing parts from reference TRBV9 and TRBJ1-2): DSGVTQTPKHLITATGQRVTLRCSPRSGDLSVYWYQQSLDQGLQFLIQYYNGEERAKGNILERFSAQQFPDLHSELNLSSLELGDSALYFCASSVGGEGYTFGSGTRLTVV.

This clonotype was seen ten or more times. The chain couples TRBV7-6 to TRBJ2-1; TRBD2 agrees at 12 bases. J gave up 11 bases and V 1 base, and 18 bases lay outside the gene matches. The germline CDR1 and CDR2 sequences are SGHVS and FNYEAQ. This CDR3 has 19 amino acids. As DNA, the CDR3 is TGTGCCAGCAGCTTAGTCTCGGCTAGCGGGGGGGCCGGATTCCCTCAGCAGTTCTTC. It is translated as CASSLVSASGGAGFPQQFF. Supplemented by reference TRBV7-6 and TRBJ2-1, the full variable domain reads GAGVSQSPRYKVTKRGQDVALRCDPISGHVSLYWYRQALGQGPEFLTYFNYEAQQDKSGLPNDRFSAERPEGSISTLTIQRTEQRDSAMYRCASSLVSASGGAGFPQQFFGPGTRLTVL.

This clonotype was counted between two and nine times. A much more abundant neighbour one base away suggests this may be a read error. This sequence joins TRBV5-6 and TRBJ2-1; 8 nucleotides line up with TRBD2. Germline assignment: CDR1 SGHDT and CDR2 YYEEEE. The CDR3 is 12 residues long. Written as DNA, the CDR3 is TGTGACAGCAGCTTGGGGAGCGGGAGTTGGTTCTTC. Translating it yields CDSSLGSGSWFF.

This clonotype was picked up many times. The chain couples TRBV5-1 to TRBJ2-5; 11 bases align to TRBD2. With V trimmed by 4 bases and J by 5 bases, 13 bases remained unmatched. The CDR3 has 17 amino acids. Germline CDR1 reads SGHRS; CDR2 reads YFSETQ. In DNA, the CDR3 is TGCGCCAGCAGCCCCGGACTGGGGCTAGCGGGAGGTGAGACCCAGTACTTC. As protein: CASSPGLGLAGGETQYF.

The chain uses TRBV24-1 and TRBJ2-1, with TRBD1 identical over 8 bases. V was pared by 8 bases and J by 3 bases, with 2 bases of the junction left unmatched. The CDR3 has 13 amino acids. Germline CDR1 KGHDR, CDR2 SFDVKD. The DNA of the CDR3 is TGTGCCACCACCGGGACAGGCTACAATGAGCAGTTCTTC. This gives the protein CATTGTGYNEQFF.

This clonotype was seen many times. The J gene is TRBJ1-1, the V gene TRBV20-1; D gene ambiguous. The CDR3 runs 12 residues. Germline-derived CDR1 and CDR2 are DFQATT and SNEGSKA (reference sequence). V was pared by 5 bases and J by 9 bases, with 16 bases between. The CDR3 reads CSAPPGILQAFF. The DNA of the CDR3 is TGCAGTGCTCCCCCCGGAATCCTACAAGCTTTCTTT.

This clonotype was counted ten times or more. This chain connects TRBV7-2 to TRBJ2-1; D is ambiguous. The CDR3 spans 11 residues. The V gene lost 4 bases and the J gene lost 8 bases, with 6 bases spanning the gap. The germline V gene has CDR1 SGHTA and CDR2 FQGNSA. The CDR3 sequence is CASSYAYEQFF. The DNA of the CDR3 is TGTGCCAGCAGCTACGCATATGAGCAGTTCTTC.

In its sample, this clonotype was seen many times. The chain combines TRBV11-2 with TRBJ2-6; D possibly corresponds to TRBD1 (6 bases). V lost 4 bases and J 3 bases, leaving 10 bases between the germline ends. The CDR3 has 15 amino acids. From germline, CDR1 is SGHAT and CDR2 FQNNGV. The CDR3 DNA reads as TGTGCCAGCAGCTCACAGGGTTTTGGGGCCAACGTCCTGACTTTC. Its translation is CASSSQGFGANVLTF.

This clonotype was seen repeatedly, ten times or more. The chain has TRBV20-1 and TRBJ1-6; the D is unclear. Deletions cut 0 bases from V and 7 bases from J, with 10 bases between. The CDR3 extends over 14 amino acids. Germline CDR1 is DFQATT and CDR2 is SNEGSKA (reference sequence). CDR3 nucleotide sequence: TGCAGTGCTAGAGACTATAGACGGAATTCACCCCTCCACTTT. It specifies CSARDYRRNSPLHF.